The following is a TCR beta chain sequence with its context. Its matching antigen is unknown. This specimen comes from a study of CD8 T cells in ankylosing spondylitis. Findings and caveats of the study: Eight highly homologous variants formed a TCR beta motif that appeared characteristic of ankylosing spondylitis blood.

Generation of TCR beta libraries employed quantitative 5'-RACE incorporating molecular barcodes. A single record per CDR3 protein comes from TCRdb applying MiXCR to the 5' RACE reads. The sample lists some 800,000 distinct CDR3 sequences; around 11% were seen once. The germline CDR1 and CDR2 sequences are LGHDT and YNNKEL (reference sequence). V shed 3 bases and J shed 7 bases, with 5 bases lying between them. The CDR3 covers 11 residues. Sequenced input: blood, either unsorted or a sorted T cell fraction (not recorded which). The clonotype originates from a male donor with ankylosing spondylitis. The V gene is TRBV3-1, the J gene TRBJ2-3; no reliable D call. CDR3 sequence reads: CASSHTHTQYF. CDR3 bases: TGTGCCAGCAGCCATACACATACGCAGTATTTT.